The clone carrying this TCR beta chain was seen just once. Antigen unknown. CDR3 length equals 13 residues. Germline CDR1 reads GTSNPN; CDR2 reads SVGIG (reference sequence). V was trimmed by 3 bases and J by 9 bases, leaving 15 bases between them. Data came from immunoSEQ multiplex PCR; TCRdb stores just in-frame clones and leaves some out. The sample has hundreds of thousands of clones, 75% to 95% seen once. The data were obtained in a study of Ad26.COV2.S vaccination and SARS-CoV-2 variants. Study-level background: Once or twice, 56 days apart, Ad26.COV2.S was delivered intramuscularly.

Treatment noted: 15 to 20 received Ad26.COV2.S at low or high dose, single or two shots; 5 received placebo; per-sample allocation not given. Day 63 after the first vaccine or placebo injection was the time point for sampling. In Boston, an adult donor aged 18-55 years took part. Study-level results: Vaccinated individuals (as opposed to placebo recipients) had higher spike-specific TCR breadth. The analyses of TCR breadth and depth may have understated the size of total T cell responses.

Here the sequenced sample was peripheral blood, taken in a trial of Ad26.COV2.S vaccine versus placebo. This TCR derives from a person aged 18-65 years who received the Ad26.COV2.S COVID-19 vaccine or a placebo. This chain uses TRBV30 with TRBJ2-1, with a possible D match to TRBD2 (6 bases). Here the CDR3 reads CAWRRREYTEQFF. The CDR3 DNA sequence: TGTGCCTGGAGGCGTCGGGAGTATACTGAGCAGTTCTTC.